Below are 8 T cell receptor beta chains sequenced from a single sample in a study of blood T cell repertoires in COVID-19. Using immunoSEQ multiplex PCR, the repertoire was profiled, and TCRdb retains in-frame clones only, with some absent. The sample contains around 380,000 clones, approximately 77% of which appear only once. Specimen: peripheral blood. The receptors were sampled from a human donor with acute or convalescent COVID-19. The donor label of this sample is uncertain.

The J gene is TRBJ2-5, the V gene TRBV3-1 (or the pseudogene TRBV3-2); 12 bases line up with TRBD2. Germline V gene lookup returns CDR1 LGHDT and CDR2 YNNKEL (reference sequence). Trimming removed 8 bases from V and 5 bases from J; junction bases left unmatched: 9. The CDR3 has 15 residues. CDR3 DNA sequence: TGTGCCAGCGGAACTAGCGGGGGGAGTTGGGAGACCCAGTACTTC. This gives the protein CASGTSGGSWETQYF.

V is TRBV7-8 and J is TRBJ2-5, with 9 bases matching TRBD1. The trim removed 5 bases at V and 4 bases at J, leaving 17 bases unmatched. CDR1 SGHVS and CDR2 FQNEAQ come from the germline V gene. The CDR3 is 18 amino acids. The DNA for the CDR3 is TGTGCCAGCAGCCCCCGGATAAATACGGGACAGGGTGGAGAGACCCAGTACTTC. This codes for CASSPRINTGQGGETQYF.

V gene TRBV19 combines with J gene TRBJ1-5; tentatively, D is TRBD1 (5 bases). The V end lost 4 bases, the J end lost 6 bases, and 16 bases lay between the germline ends. The CDR3 length is 15 residues. The germline gives CDR1 LNHDA, CDR2 SQIVND (reference sequence). Here the CDR3 reads CASSRTAGPGQPQHF. CDR3 nucleotide sequence: TGTGCCAGTAGTAGGACGGCAGGGCCTGGTCAGCCCCAGCATTTT.

The gene calls are TRBV5-4 and TRBJ1-2, with 9 bases matching TRBD1. Germline V gene data show CDR1 as SGHNT and CDR2 as YYREEE (reference sequence). With 0 bases clipped from V and 6 bases from J, the junction kept 3 bases outside the gene matches. This CDR3 region has 14 residues. DNA of the CDR3: TGTGCCAGCAGCTTGGGGGACAGGGTCCATGGCTACACCTTC. Protein sequence: CASSLGDRVHGYTF.

This clone appeared many times. The chain carries TRBV29-1 and TRBJ2-2; D is possibly TRBD2 (5 bases). Germline-derived CDR1 and CDR2 are SQVTM and ANQGSEA. The V end lost 4 bases, the J end lost 6 bases, and 9 bases lay between the germline ends. This CDR3 contains 12 residues. CDR3 DNA: TGCAGCGTTGGAGAGGGCGCCGGGGAGCTGTTTTTT. Residues: CSVGEGAGELFF.

V is TRBV11-2 and J is TRBJ2-2, with D uncertain. The CDR3 sequence is 16 residues long. Germline V lookup: CDR1 SGHAT, CDR2 FQNNGV. V was clipped by 1 base and J by 7 bases, with 16 bases between them. Here the CDR3 reads CASSLVVPYSGGELFF. Here the CDR3 DNA reads TGTGCCAGCAGCTTAGTGGTCCCCTACTCTGGCGGGGAGCTGTTTTTT.

The rearrangement uses TRBV27 and TRBJ1-1; D ambiguous. The ends were cut back, 3 bases at V and 7 bases at J, with 12 bases in the middle. The germline gives CDR1 MNHEY, CDR2 SMNVEV (reference sequence). CDR3 length: 13 residues. The chain's CDR3 is CASSLYPRGEAFF. In DNA form, the CDR3 reads TGTGCCAGCAGTTTGTACCCCCGGGGTGAAGCTTTCTTT.

The chain uses TRBV18 and TRBJ1-3, with a weak D call TRBD1 (5 bases). The CDR3 totals 17 residues. V was shortened by 3 bases and J by 3 bases, with 18 bases between the two germline ends. CDR1 is KGHSH and CDR2 is LQKENI in the germline V gene. For the CDR3, the DNA is TGTGCCAGCTCACCCCGTCCCCAGGGCGTAGGTGGAAACACCATATATTTT. Protein product: CASSPRPQGVGGNTIYF.